The 14 T cell receptor beta chains presented below share a single source sample, sequenced in a study of T cells in Graves' hyperthyroidism and ophthalmopathy. Template material for amplifying TCR beta CDR3 regions consisted of RNA transcripts. First-round RT-PCR with HTBI primers amplified the TCR CDR3 region. TCRdb ran MiXCR on the multiplex PCR reads and lists one entry per CDR3 protein. This table has more than 500,000 distinct CDR3 sequences, about 15% appearing once. Sequencing used blood. The receptors were gathered from a woman under 40 with Graves' ophthalmopathy.

V usage is TRBV6-5 and J usage is TRBJ1-2; D gene uncertain. Trimming shortened V by 2 bases and J by 1 base, and 8 bases separated the two germline ends. CDR3 length: 14 residues. Germline CDR1 MNHEY, CDR2 SVGAGI. The DNA of the CDR3 is TGTGCCAGCAGTTACGGTTTAGATAACTATGGCTACACCTTC. As protein: CASSYGLDNYGYTF.

This clonotype was detected a few times. The CDR3 loop reads CASSSPRGTEYEQYF. CDR3 DNA sequence: TGTGCCAGCAGCTCCCCCCGAGGGACCGAGTACGAGCAGTACTTC. This chain joins TRBV7-9 and TRBJ2-7; D is perhaps TRBD1 or TRBD2 (5 bases each). The CDR3 is 15 residues long. CDR1 and CDR2 (germline): SEHNR, FQNEAQ (reference sequence). The V gene lost 4 bases and the J gene lost 4 bases, with 17 bases spanning the gap.

In the case of this clonotype: This may come from a read error, since a much larger clone is one base off. The gene calls are TRBV6-5 and TRBJ2-7, with TRBD2 as a possible D gene (6 bases). V lost 8 bases and J lost 6, with 20 bases in between. The CDR3 is 14 amino acids. CDR1 and CDR2 from the germline V gene are MNHEY and SVGAGI. Here the CDR3 reads CASGYLGSIGEQYF. CDR3 nucleotide sequence: TGTGCCAGCGGGTACCTCGGGAGTATCGGCGAGCAGTACTTC.

This chain uses TRBV24-1 with TRBJ2-2; D remains unclear. V lost 0 bases and J lost 7, with 11 bases in between. Germline V CDR1 and CDR2: KGHDR, SFDVKD. This CDR3 contains 15 residues. CDR3: CATSDLGIPGGELFF. The CDR3 bases are TGTGCCACCAGTGATTTGGGTATTCCAGGCGGGGAGCTGTTTTTT.

This clonotype was seen just once. The chain combines TRBV20-1 with TRBJ2-7; 10 nucleotides align to TRBD1. The germline V gene has CDR1 DFQATT and CDR2 SNEGSKA (reference sequence). The CDR3 is made up of 15 amino acids. The V and J ends lost 1 base and 3 bases, in that order; junction bases with no gene match: 6. In nucleotides, the CDR3 is TGCAGTGCTAGAGGGGGGACAGGGGCCTACTACGAGCAGTACTTC. This codes for CSARGGTGAYYEQYF.

Ten or more counts support this clonotype. The rearrangement uses TRBV11-3 and TRBJ1-1; D possibly corresponds to TRBD1 (6 bases). This CDR3 is built from 14 residues. The germline V gene has CDR1 SGHNT and CDR2 YENEEA. V gave up 2 bases and J gave up 6 bases, with 13 bases separating them. CDR3 in amino acids: CASSLSGGASEAFF. As DNA, the CDR3 is TGTGCCAGCAGCTTATCGGGGGGCGCTTCTGAAGCTTTCTTT.

This clonotype was detected ten times or more. The rearrangement links TRBV4-2 to TRBJ2-7; 10 bases are a match to TRBD1. There are 15 residues in the CDR3. The V gene's germline CDR1 is LGHNA and CDR2 YNFKEQ. The ends lost 1 base at V and 0 bases at J; junction bases unmatched: 0. CDR3 in amino acids: CASSQGTGGSYEQYF. The CDR3 region has the DNA TGTGCCAGCAGCCAAGGGACAGGGGGCTCCTACGAGCAGTACTTC.

This clonotype came up a few times. The chain has TRBV18 and TRBJ1-1; a weak D match, TRBD1 (6 bases). The V and J ends lost 2 bases and 7 bases respectively, with 20 bases between them. The germline gives CDR1 KGHSH, CDR2 LQKENI. This CDR3 region has 16 residues. The CDR3 DNA is TGTGCCAGCTCACCAAGGGGACACCTCGCGGAGGGTGAAGCTTTCTTT. It translates to CASSPRGHLAEGEAFF.

The chain joins TRBV27 to TRBJ2-7, with 8 bases aligning to TRBD2. J gave up 1 base and V 4 bases, and 9 bases lay outside the gene matches. CDR3 length: 16 amino acids. Germline lookup yields CDR1 MNHEY and CDR2 SMNVEV (reference sequence). CDR3: CASSSSGSVPSYEQYF. The DNA of the CDR3 is TGTGCCAGCAGTTCAAGCGGGAGCGTCCCTTCCTACGAGCAGTACTTC.

The rearrangement links TRBV28 to TRBJ2-1; D not certain. V was shortened by 5 bases and J by 10 bases, with 6 bases between the two germline ends. The CDR3 runs 10 residues. Germline V lookup: CDR1 MDHEN, CDR2 SYDVKM. The DNA for the CDR3 is TGTGCCAGCAGTATGGGAGAGCAGTTCTTC. The encoded protein is CASSMGEQFF.

The CDR3 DNA reads TGTGCCAGCAGTCCGGACTACTCGAACACCGGGGAGCTGTTTTTT. The encoded protein is CASSPDYSNTGELFF. The chain is built from TRBV28 and TRBJ2-2; D is possibly TRBD2 (6 bases). The CDR3 is 15 residues long. Germline V gene data show CDR1 as MDHEN and CDR2 as SYDVKM. V was pared by 5 bases and J by 0 bases, with 10 bases between.

This clonotype was seen ten or more times. The CDR3 DNA sequence: TGTGCCAGCAGCAACGTTGACGAGACCCAGTACTTC. This codes for CASSNVDETQYF. The chain recombines TRBV3-1 with TRBJ2-5, with D uncertain. CDR1 is LGHDT, CDR2 YNNKEL, per germline (reference sequence). The V gene lost 5 bases and the J gene lost 5 bases, with 9 bases spanning the gap. The CDR3 length is 12 residues.

J is TRBJ2-5 and V is TRBV5-1; D ambiguous. V lost 0 bases and J 5 bases, leaving 14 bases between the germline ends. CDR3 length equals 15 residues. Looked up from germline, CDR1 is SGHRS and CDR2 is YFSETQ. DNA for the CDR3: TGCGCCAGCAGCTTGGCTGGGGTATTGTCGGAGACCCAGTACTTC. Its translation is CASSLAGVLSETQYF.

The chain recombines TRBV6-1 with TRBJ1-2; 9 bases are a match to TRBD1. After removal of 6 bases from V and 4 bases from J, the junction contained 6 bases not matched to a gene. Germline loops: CDR1 MNHNS, CDR2 SASEGT. The CDR3 sequence is 14 residues long. The CDR3 reads CASSYRGPSYGYTF. The DNA for the CDR3 is TGTGCCAGCAGCTACAGGGGGCCCAGCTATGGCTACACCTTC.